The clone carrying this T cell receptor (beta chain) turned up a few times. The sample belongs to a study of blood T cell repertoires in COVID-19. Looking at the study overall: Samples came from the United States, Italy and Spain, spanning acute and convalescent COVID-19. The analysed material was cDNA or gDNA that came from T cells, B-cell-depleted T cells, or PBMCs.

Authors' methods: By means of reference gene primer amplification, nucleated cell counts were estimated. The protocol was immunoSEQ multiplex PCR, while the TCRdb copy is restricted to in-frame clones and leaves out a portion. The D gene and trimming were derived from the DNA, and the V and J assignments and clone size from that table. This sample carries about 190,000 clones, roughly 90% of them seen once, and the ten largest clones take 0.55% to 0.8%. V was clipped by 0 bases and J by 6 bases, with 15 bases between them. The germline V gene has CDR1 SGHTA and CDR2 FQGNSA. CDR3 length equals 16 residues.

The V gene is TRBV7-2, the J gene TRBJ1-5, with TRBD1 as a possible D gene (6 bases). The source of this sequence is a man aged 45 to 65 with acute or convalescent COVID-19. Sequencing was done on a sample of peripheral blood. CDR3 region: CASSLAGQGTAQPQHF. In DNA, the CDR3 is TGTGCCAGCAGCTTAGCGGGGCAGGGGACCGCTCAGCCCCAGCATTTT. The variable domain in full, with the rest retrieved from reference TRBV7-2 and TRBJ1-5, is GAGVSQSPSNKVTEKGKDVELRCDPISGHTALYWYRQSLGQGLEFLIYFQGNSAPDKSGLPSDRFSAERTGGSVSTLTIQRTQQEDSAVYLCASSLAGQGTAQPQHFGDGTRLSIL.